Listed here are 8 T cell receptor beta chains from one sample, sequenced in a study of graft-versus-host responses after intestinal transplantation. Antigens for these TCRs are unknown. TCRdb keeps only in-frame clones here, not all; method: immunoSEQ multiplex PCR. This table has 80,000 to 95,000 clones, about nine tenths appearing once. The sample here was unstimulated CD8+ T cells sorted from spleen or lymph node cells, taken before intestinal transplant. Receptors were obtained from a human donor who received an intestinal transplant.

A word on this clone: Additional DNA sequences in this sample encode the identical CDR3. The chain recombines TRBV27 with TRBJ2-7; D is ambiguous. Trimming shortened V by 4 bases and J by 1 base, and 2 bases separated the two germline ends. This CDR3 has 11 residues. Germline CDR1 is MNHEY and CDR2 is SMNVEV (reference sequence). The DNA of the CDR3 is TGTGCCAGCAGTTCATCCTACGAGCAGTACTTC. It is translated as CASSSSYEQYF.

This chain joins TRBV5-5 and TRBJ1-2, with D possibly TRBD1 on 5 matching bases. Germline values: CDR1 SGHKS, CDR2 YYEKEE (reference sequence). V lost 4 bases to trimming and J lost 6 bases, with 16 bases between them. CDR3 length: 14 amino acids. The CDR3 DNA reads TGTGCCAGCAGCGTGGAAGGGGAACTCCATGGCTACACCTTC. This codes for CASSVEGELHGYTF.

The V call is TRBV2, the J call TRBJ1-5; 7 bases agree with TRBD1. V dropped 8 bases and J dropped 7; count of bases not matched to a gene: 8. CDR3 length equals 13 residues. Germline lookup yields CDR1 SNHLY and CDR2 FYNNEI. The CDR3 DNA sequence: TGTGCCAGCCAGACAGGGCCGCGGCAGCCCCAGCATTTT. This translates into CASQTGPRQPQHF.

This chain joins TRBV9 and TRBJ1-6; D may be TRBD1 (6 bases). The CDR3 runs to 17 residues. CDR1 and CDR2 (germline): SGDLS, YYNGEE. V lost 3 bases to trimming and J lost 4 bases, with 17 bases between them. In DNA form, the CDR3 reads TGTGCCAGCAGCGGGAAAGGGGGGGGCTCGTATAATTCACCCCTCCACTTT. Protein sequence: CASSGKGGGSYNSPLHF.

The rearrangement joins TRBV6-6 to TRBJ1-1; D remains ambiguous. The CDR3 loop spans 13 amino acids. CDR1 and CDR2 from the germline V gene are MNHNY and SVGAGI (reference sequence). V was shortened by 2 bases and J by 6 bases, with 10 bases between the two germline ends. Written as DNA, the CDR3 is TGTGCCAGCAGTTACGAGGGTATACCTGAAGCTTTCTTT. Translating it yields CASSYEGIPEAFF.

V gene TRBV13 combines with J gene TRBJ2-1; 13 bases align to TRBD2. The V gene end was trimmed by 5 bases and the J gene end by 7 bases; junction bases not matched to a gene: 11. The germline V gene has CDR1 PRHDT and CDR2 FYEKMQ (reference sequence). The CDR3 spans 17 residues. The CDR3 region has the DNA TGTGCCAGCAGCCCGACTAGCGGGAGGCATCCCGGGAATGAGCAGTTCTTC. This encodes CASSPTSGRHPGNEQFF.

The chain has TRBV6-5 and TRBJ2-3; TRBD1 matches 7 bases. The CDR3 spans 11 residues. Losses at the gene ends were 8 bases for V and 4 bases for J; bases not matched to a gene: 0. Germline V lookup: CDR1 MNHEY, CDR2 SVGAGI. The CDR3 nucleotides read TGTGCCAGCCAGGGGGCAGATACGCAGTATTTT. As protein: CASQGADTQYF.

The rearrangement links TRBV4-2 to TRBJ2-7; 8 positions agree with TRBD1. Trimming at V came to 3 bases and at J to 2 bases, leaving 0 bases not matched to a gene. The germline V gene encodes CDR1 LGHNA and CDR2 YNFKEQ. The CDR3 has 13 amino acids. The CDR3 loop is CASSQGQAYEQYF. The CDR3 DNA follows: TGTGCCAGCAGCCAGGGACAGGCCTACGAGCAGTACTTC.